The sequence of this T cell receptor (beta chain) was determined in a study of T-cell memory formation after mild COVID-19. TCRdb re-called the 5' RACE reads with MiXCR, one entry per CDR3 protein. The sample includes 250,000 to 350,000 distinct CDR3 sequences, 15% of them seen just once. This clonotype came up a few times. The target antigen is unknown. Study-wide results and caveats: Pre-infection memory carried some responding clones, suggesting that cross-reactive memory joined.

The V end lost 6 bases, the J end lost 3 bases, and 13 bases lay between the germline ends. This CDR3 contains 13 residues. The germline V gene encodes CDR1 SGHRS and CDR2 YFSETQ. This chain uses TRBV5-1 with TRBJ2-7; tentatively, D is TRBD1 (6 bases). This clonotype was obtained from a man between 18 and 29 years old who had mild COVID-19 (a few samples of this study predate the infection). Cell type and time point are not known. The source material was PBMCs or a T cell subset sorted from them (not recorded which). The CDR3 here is CASKKDSYYEQYF. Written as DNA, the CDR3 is TGCGCCAGCAAGAAGGACAGCTACTACGAGCAGTACTTC.